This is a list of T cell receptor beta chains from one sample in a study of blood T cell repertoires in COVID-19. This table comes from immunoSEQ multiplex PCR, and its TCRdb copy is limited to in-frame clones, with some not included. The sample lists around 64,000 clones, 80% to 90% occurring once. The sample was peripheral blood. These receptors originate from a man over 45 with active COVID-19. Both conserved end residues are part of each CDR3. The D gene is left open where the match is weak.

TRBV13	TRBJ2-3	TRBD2	CASSPSGLAGSTQYF
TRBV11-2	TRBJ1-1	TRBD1	CASSSTGVEAFF
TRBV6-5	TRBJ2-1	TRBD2	CASITGGLAGNEQFF
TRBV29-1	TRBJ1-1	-	CSVGGVSMNTEAFF
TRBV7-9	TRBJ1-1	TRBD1	CASSTMDRGWTEAFF
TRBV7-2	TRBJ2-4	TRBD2	CASSLAGTSGQNIQYF
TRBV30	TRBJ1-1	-	CAWSVRPRTDEAFF
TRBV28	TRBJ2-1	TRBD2	CASSPPGLGNNEQFF
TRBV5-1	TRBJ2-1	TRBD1	CASSFGTGGARGNEQFF
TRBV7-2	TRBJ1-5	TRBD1	CASSPNRQGEPQHF
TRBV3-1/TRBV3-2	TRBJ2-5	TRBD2	CASSVPSGSWETQYF
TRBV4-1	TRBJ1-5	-	CASSQGGTTSNQPQHF
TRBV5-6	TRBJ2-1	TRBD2	CASTWTSGTGYNEQFF
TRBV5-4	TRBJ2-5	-	CASSRTAVQETQYF
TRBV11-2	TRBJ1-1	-	CASSPRVPVNTEAFF
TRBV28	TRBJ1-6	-	CASSFSGGTYNSPLHF
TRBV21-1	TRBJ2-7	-	CASSSGTGDLAYEQYF
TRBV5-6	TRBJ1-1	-	CASSRPRQAMNTEAFF
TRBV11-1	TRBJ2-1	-	CASSLGAGISYNEQFF
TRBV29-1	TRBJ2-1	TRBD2	CSVVVAGQLNEQFF
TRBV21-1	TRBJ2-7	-	CASSHGGRSYEQYF
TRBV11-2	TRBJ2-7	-	CASSLEWSPEYEQYF
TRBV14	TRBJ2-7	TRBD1	CASSQVDRGLGEQYF
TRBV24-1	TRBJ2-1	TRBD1	CATSDTDRGLLDEQFF
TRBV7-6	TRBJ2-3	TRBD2	CASSLGRLAGGADTQYF
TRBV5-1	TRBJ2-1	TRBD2	CASSLDGTSLWHEQFF
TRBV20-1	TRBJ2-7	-	CSARSQGEQYF
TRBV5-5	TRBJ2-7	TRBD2	CASSDGTSGRYEQYF
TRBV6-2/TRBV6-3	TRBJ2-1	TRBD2	CASSYSRPSGRILNEQFF
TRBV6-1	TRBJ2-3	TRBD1	CASSVRTGGGADTQYF